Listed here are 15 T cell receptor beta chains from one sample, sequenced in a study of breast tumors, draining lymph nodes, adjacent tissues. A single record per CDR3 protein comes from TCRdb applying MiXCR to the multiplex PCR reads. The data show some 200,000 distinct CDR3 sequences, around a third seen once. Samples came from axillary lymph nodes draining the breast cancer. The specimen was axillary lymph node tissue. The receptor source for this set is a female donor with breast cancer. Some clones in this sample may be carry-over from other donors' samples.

CDR3 region: CAAQGSGGYTF. CDR3 coding DNA: TGTGCTGCACAGGGGTCGGGTGGCTACACCTTC. The rearrangement joins TRBV7-7 to TRBJ1-2, with 7 bases lining up with TRBD1. The CDR3 spans 11 residues. Germline V gene data show CDR1 as SSHAT and CDR2 as FNYEAQ (reference sequence). The variable domain in full, completed from reference TRBV7-7 and TRBJ1-2, reads GAGVSQSPRYKVTKRGQDVTLRCDPISSHATLYWYQQALGQGPEFLTYFNYEAQPDKSGLPSDRFSAERPEGSISTLTIQRTEQRDSAMYRCAAQGSGGYTFGSGTRLTVV.

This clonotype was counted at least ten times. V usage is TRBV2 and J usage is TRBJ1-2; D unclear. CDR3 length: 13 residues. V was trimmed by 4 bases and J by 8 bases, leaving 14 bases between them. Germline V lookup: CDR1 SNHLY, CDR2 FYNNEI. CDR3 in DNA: TGTGCCAGCAGTGTACGGGGATCCGGCGGCTACACCTTC. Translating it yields CASSVRGSGGYTF.

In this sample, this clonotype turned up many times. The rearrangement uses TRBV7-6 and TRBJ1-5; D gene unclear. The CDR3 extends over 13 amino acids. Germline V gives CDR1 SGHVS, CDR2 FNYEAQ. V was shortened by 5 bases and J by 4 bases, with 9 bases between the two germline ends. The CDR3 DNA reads TGTGCCAGCAGCGTCCAACGGAATCAGCCCCAGCATTTT. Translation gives CASSVQRNQPQHF.

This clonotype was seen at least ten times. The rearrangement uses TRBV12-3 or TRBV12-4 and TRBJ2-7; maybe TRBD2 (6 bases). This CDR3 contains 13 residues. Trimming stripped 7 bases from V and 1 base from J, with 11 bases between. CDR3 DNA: TGTGCCAGCATCTTAAGCGGGTCCTACGAGCAGTACTTC. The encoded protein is CASILSGSYEQYF.

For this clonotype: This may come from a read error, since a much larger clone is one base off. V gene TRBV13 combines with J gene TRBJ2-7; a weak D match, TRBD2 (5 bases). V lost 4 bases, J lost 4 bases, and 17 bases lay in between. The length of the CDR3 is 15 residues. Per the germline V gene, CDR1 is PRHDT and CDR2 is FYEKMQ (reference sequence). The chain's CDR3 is CASSSSRGTWYEQYF. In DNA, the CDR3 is TGTGCCAGCAGCTCAAGCCGGGGAACCTGGTACGAGCAGTACTTC.

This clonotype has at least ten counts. The DNA for the CDR3 is TGTGCCAGCAGAGCTGTGCATCAGCCCCAGCATTTT. Its translation is CASRAVHQPQHF. This chain uses TRBV6-4 with TRBJ1-5; D not certain. In germline, CDR1 is MRHNA, CDR2 SNTAGT. Trimming pared 6 bases from V and 5 bases from J, leaving 8 bases between. The CDR3 is 12 amino acids.

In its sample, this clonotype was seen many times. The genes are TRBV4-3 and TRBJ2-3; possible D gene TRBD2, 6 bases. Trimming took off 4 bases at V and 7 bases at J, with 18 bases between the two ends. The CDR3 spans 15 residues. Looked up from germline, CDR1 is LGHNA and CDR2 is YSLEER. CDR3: CASSLEGEVSNTQYF. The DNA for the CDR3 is TGCGCCAGCAGCCTGGAGGGAGAGGTTTCCAATACGCAGTATTTT.

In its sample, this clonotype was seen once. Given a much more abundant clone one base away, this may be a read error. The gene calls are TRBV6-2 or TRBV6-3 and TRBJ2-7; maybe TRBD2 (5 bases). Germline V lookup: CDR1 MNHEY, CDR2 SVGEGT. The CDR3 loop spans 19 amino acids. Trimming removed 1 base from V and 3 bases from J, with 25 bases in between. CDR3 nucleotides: TGTGCCAGCAGTTACTTCATGGGGAGTTTCCGAGAGGCGGTCTACGAGCAGTACTTC. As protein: CASSYFMGSFREAVYEQYF.

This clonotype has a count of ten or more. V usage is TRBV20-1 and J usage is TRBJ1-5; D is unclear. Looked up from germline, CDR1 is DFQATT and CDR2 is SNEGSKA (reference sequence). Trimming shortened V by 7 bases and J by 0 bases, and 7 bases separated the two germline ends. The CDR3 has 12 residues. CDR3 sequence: CSGKNSNQPQHF. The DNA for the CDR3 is TGCAGTGGCAAAAATAGCAATCAGCCCCAGCATTTT.

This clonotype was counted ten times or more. Here the CDR3 DNA reads TGTGCCAGCAGTATGGGGGCGAACACCATATATTTT. As protein: CASSMGANTIYF. The chain joins TRBV3-1 to TRBJ1-3; tentative D call: TRBD1 (6 bases). The germline V and J ends were trimmed by 6 bases and 7 bases, with 10 bases remaining between them. In germline, CDR1 is LGHDT, CDR2 YNNKEL (reference sequence). The CDR3 extends over 12 amino acids.

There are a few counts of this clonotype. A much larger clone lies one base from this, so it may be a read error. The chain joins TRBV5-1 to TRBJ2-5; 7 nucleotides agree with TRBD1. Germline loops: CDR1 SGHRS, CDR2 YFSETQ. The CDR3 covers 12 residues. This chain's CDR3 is CATRDSSETHYF. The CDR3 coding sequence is TGCGCTACGAGGGACAGCTCAGAGACCCACTACTTC.

CDR3 sequence reads: CASSQDFSGGVVGKQFF. In nucleotides, the CDR3 is TGCGCCAGCAGCCAAGATTTTAGCGGGGGGGTCGTTGGCAAGCAGTTCTTC. The gene calls are TRBV4-1 and TRBJ2-1; 11 nucleotides line up with TRBD2. There are 17 residues in the CDR3. V lost 0 bases and J lost 11; bases outside the gene matches: 12. The V gene's germline CDR1 is MGHRA and CDR2 YSYEKL.

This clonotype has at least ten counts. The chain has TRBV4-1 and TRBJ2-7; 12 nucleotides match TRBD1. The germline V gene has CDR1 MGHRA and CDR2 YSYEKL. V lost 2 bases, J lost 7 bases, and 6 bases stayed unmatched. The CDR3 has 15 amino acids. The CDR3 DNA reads TGCGCCAGCAGCCAACCGGGACAGGGGGCGAAGGAGCAGTACTTC. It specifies CASSQPGQGAKEQYF.

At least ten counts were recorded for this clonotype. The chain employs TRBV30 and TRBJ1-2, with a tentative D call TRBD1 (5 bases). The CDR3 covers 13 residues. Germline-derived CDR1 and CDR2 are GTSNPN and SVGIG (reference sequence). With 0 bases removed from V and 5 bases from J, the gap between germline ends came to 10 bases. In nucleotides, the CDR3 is TGTGCCTGGAGTGTTGGGGGGACTTATGGCTACACCTTC. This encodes CAWSVGGTYGYTF.

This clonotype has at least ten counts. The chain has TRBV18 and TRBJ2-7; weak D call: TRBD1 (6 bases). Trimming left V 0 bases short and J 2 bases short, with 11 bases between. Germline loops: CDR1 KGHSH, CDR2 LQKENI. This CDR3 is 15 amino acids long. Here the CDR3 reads CASSPPQGLAYEQYF. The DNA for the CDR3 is TGTGCCAGCTCACCACCACAGGGCCTGGCCTACGAGCAGTACTTC.